This T cell receptor (beta chain) was observed in a study of CD8+ T cells in alopecia areata. As for the study in general: Treated patients were given oral tofacitinib, which was dosed at 5 to 10 mg twice daily.

Note on this clone: Its antigen is still unknown.

Treatment: oral pan-JAK inhibitor, 5-10 mg twice daily. RNA was isolated and reverse transcribed to cDNA, the sequencing template. The method was immunoSEQ multiplex PCR; TCRdb's version includes in-frame clones alone and lacks a portion of them. The data show around 120,000 clones, around 58% seen once. There are 16 residues in the CDR3. With 5 bases removed from V and 4 bases from J, the gap between germline ends came to 20 bases. Germline assignment: CDR1 SGHDN and CDR2 FVKESK. Broader study findings: Alopecia totalis/universalis scalp especially showed more expanded CD8+ clones than normal scalp.

The chain couples TRBV14 to TRBJ1-2; maybe TRBD1 (5 bases). The specimen was CD8+ T cells sorted from blood, collected at week 4, from a patient treated with tofacitinib. The receptor was isolated from a human donor with alopecia areata. CDR3 amino acids: CASSKTPSGSGYGYTF. CDR3 nucleotide sequence: TGTGCCAGCAGCAAGACACCCTCAGGGTCCGGCTATGGCTACACCTTC.